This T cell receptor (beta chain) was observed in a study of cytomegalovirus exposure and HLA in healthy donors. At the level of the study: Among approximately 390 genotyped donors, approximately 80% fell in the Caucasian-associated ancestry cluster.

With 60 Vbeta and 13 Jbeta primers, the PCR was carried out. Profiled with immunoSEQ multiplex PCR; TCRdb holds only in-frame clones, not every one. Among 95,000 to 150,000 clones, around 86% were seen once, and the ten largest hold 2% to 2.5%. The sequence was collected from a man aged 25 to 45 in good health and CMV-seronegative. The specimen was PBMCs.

In nucleotides, the CDR3 is TGTGCCAGCAGCGAGACAGGGAAGCCCTATGGCTACACCTTC. It translates to CASSETGKPYGYTF. The rearrangement uses TRBV6-1 and TRBJ1-2; 7 positions agree with TRBD1. J lost 4 bases, V lost 6 bases, and 8 bases had no gene match. CDR3 length: 14 amino acids. Germline V gene lookup returns CDR1 MNHNS and CDR2 SASEGT.